This T cell receptor (beta chain) appears in the sequencing data of a study of blood T cell repertoires in COVID-19. Study as a whole: The United States, Italy and Spain provided the acute and convalescent COVID-19 samples. From T cells, B-cell-depleted T cells, or PBMCs came the material, which was cDNA or gDNA.

The CDR3 runs 18 residues. Germline values: CDR1 MGHRA, CDR2 YSYEKL. V was pared by 3 bases and J by 4 bases, with 10 bases of the junction left unmatched. This clone was counted a single time. Authors' methods: Cell counts per sample came from amplifying reference gene primers. Measured with immunoSEQ multiplex PCR; TCRdb has only the in-frame clones, and not every one. D and trimming were read from the DNA, whereas the V and J calls and clone size are those reported in that table. The sample includes over 90,000 clones, about 85% of them seen just once. The chain combines TRBV4-1 with TRBJ2-3; 13 bases agree with TRBD2. The TCR sequence derives from a man aged 45 to 65 in a cohort sampled during active COVID-19. Sequenced sample: peripheral blood. The CDR3 sequence: CASSHRTSGGFSPDTQYF. CDR3 DNA: TGCGCCAGCAGCCACCGGACTAGCGGGGGTTTCAGCCCAGATACGCAGTATTTT.